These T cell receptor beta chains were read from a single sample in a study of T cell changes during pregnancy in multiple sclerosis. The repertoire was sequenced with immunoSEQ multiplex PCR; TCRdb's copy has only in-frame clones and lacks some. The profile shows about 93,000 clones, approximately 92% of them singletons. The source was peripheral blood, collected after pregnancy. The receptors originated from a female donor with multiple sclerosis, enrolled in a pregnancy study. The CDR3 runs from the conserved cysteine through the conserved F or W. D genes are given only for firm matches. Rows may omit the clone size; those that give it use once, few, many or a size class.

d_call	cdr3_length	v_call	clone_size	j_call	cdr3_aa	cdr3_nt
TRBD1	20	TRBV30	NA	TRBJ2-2	CAWSRLLLGTDSFGTGELFF	TGTGCCTGGAGCAGGCTCTTACTAGGGACAGACTCTTTTGGGACCGGGGAGCTGTTTTTT
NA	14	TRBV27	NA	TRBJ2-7	CASSLTGLVYEQYF	TGTGCCAGCAGTTTAACGGGACTGGTTTACGAGCAGTACTTC
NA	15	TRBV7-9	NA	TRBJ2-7	CASSSTAQGDYEQYF	TGTGCCAGCAGCTCCACCGCACAGGGCGACTACGAGCAGTACTTC
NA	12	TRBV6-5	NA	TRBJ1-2	CASRLGGGGYTF	TGTGCCAGCAGACTAGGGGGGGGTGGCTACACCTTC
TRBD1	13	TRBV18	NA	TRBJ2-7	CASSPTTGHEQYF	TGTGCCAGCTCACCGACGACAGGGCACGAGCAGTACTTC
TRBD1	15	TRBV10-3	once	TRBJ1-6	CAISEQGAGNSPLHF	TGTGCCATCAGTGAACAGGGGGCAGGTAATTCACCCCTCCACTTT
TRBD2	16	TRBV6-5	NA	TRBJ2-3	CASSYSTSGGQDTQYF	TGTGCCAGCAGTTACTCGACCAGCGGGGGCCAGGATACGCAGTATTTT
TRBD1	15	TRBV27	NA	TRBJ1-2	CASSVRDRGLYGYTF	TGTGCCAGCAGTGTCCGGGACAGGGGACTTTATGGCTACACCTTC
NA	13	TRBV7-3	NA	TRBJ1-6	CASSADLSSPLHF	TGTGCCAGCAGCGCCGACTTGAGTTCACCCCTCCACTTT
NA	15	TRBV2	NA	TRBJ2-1	CASSGGSGGYNEQFF	TGTGCCAGCAGTGGCGGGTCCGGAGGGTACAATGAGCAGTTCTTC
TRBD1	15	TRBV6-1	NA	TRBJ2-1	CASSDRGLATDEQFF	TGTGCCAGCAGTGACAGGGGGCTAGCTACGGATGAGCAGTTCTTC
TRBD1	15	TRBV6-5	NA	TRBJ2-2	CASSLGTGNTGELFF	TGTGCCAGCAGTTTGGGGACAGGGAACACCGGGGAGCTGTTTTTT
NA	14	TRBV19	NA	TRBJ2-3	CASSISLSTDTQYF	TGTGCCAGTAGTATTTCCCTCAGCACAGATACGCAGTATTTT
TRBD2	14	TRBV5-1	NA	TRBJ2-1	CASSLTSGYNEQFF	TGCGCCAGCAGCTTAACTAGCGGATACAATGAGCAGTTCTTC
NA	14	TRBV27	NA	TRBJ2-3	CASQRQDRTDTQYF	TGTGCCAGCCAGAGACAGGACCGCACAGATACGCAGTATTTT
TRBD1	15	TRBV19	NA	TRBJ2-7	CASSTRTGKGYEQYF	TGTGCCAGTAGTACCAGGACAGGGAAGGGGTACGAGCAGTACTTC
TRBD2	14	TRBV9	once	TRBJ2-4	CASSEGLAGGPNAF	TGTGCCAGCAGCGAAGGCCTAGCGGGAGGGCCTAATGCCTTC